This T cell receptor (beta chain) appears in the sequencing data of a study of persistence of HIV-infected CD4 T cells. Study in general: The sample holds CD4+ T cells responsive to CMV or HIV-1 Gag.

To note about this clone: Antigen specificity is unknown.

The CDR3 length is 14 residues. Trimming cost V 4 bases and J 8 bases; bases outside gene matches: 8. Germline V lookup: CDR1 SGHTA, CDR2 FQGNSA. The libraries were made with immunoSEQ version 4 in survey mode. Method: immunoSEQ multiplex PCR; TCRdb's copy keeps in-frame clones and lacks some. This repertoire shows fewer than 40,000 clones, roughly 82% found once; its top ten account for roughly 6.7%. The stimulus was lysate of CMV-infected fibroblasts, roughly 10 ug/mL. CD40L/CD69 double-negative CD45RO-high memory CD4+ T cells were collected. PBMCs were depleted of CD8+ T cells before stimulation. The sequences come from CD4+ T cells sorted from PBMCs after approximately 20-hour stimulation, collected from a patient who received antiretroviral therapy. This sequence originates from an adult woman with HIV who was CMV-seropositive. This rearrangement joins TRBV7-2 to TRBJ2-3, with TRBD1 matching over 8 bases. CDR3 in amino acids: CASSSGQGTLTQYF. In DNA, the CDR3 is TGTGCCAGCAGCTCTGGACAGGGAACACTTACGCAGTATTTT.